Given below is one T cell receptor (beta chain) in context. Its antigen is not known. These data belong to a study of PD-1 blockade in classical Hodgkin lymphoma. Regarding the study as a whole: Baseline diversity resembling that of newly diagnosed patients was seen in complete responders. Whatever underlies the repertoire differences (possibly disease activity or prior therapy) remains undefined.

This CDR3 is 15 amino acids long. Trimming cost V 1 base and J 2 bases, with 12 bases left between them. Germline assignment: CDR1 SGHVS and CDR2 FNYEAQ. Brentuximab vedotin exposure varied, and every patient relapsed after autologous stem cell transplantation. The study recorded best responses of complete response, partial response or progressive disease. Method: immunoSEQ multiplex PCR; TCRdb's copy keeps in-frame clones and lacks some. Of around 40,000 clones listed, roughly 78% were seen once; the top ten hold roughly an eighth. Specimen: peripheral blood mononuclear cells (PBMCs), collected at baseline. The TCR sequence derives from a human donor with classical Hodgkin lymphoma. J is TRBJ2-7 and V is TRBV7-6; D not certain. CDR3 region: CASSLGIGSAYEQYF. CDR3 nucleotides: TGTGCCAGCAGCTTAGGAATAGGAAGTGCCTACGAGCAGTACTTC. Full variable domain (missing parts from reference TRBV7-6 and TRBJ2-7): GAGVSQSPRYKVTKRGQDVALRCDPISGHVSLYWYRQALGQGPEFLTYFNYEAQQDKSGLPNDRFSAERPEGSISTLTIQRTEQRDSAMYRCASSLGIGSAYEQYFGPGTRLTVT.